Listed here are 5 T cell receptor beta chains from one sample, sequenced in a study of shared clonotypes between healthy human individuals. Only in-frame clones appear in the TCRdb table, and some are missing; sequencing was by immunoSEQ multiplex PCR. The sample holds some 2 million clones, less than 95% seen once. CD45RO-negative, CCR7-selected cells formed the naive CD8 fraction, which excluded terminally differentiated effector memory CD45RA+ cells. The sample was naive CD8+ T cells sorted from blood. These receptor sequences come from a man aged 18 to 30 in good health.

Worth noting for this clone: Other nucleotide sequences from this sample produce the same CDR3. The J gene is TRBJ2-7, the V gene TRBV2, with 7 bases lining up with TRBD2. This CDR3 has 15 amino acids. V lost 1 base, J lost 0 bases, and 3 bases stayed unmatched. Germline CDR1 reads SNHLY; CDR2 reads FYNNEI. This chain's CDR3 is CASSEGGGSSYEQYF. DNA of the CDR3: TGTGCCAGCAGTGAAGGCGGGGGAAGCTCCTACGAGCAGTACTTC.

The chain employs TRBV5-1 and TRBJ2-7, with 9 bases matching TRBD1. J lost 4 bases, V lost 0 bases, and 5 bases had no gene match. Germline-derived CDR1 and CDR2 are SGHRS and YFSETQ. The CDR3 length is 15 residues. For the CDR3, the DNA is TGCGCCAGCAGCTTGGAACGGACAGGGGTTTACGAGCAGTACTTC. This codes for CASSLERTGVYEQYF.

The V call is TRBV5-6, the J call TRBJ2-7; a possible D gene is TRBD1 (5 bases). This CDR3 has 16 residues. Germline V lookup: CDR1 SGHDT, CDR2 YYEEEE. Between the trimmed V and J ends, which lost 0 bases and 2 bases, there was a span of 15 bases. The CDR3 sequence: CASSLVASRTTYEQYF. The CDR3 DNA is TGTGCCAGCAGCTTGGTGGCCTCAAGGACAACCTACGAGCAGTACTTC.

This chain links TRBV4-3 with TRBJ2-1, with TRBD2 identical over 10 bases. In germline, CDR1 is LGHNA, CDR2 YSLEER. Trimming removed 0 bases from V and 9 bases from J; junction bases left unmatched: 8. CDR3 size: 16 residues. Here the CDR3 DNA reads TGCGCCAGCAGCCAAGACAGCCTAGCGGGAGTAGGTGAGCAGTTCTTC. It yields the protein CASSQDSLAGVGEQFF.

The genes are TRBV12-5 and TRBJ1-5, with 9 bases matching TRBD1. V lost 5 bases to trimming and J lost 0 bases; unmatched junction nucleotides: 8. From germline, CDR1 is LGHNT and CDR2 FRNRAP. The CDR3 extends over 17 amino acids. The CDR3 protein is CASGGRWDRDSNQPQHF. The DNA for the CDR3 is TGTGCTAGTGGTGGAAGATGGGACAGGGATAGCAATCAGCCCCAGCATTTT.